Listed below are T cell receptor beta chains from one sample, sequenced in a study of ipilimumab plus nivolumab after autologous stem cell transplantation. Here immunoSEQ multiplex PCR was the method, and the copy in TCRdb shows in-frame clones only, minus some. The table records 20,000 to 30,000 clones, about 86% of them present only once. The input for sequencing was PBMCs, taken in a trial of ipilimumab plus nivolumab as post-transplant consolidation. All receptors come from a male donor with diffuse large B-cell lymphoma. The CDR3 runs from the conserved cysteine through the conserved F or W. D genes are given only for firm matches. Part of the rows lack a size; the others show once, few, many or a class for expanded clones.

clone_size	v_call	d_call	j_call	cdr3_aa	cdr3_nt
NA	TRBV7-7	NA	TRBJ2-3	CASGQGLADTQYF	TGTGCTAGCGGCCAGGGGCTGGCAGATACGCAGTATTTT
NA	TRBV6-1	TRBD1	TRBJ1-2	CATSGGTGGKYGYTF	TGTGCCACCTCGGGGGGGACAGGGGGAAAATATGGCTACACCTTC
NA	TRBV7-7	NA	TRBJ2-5	CASSLGGVGGETQYF	TGTGCTAGCAGCTTAGGGGGGGTCGGTGGGGAGACCCAGTACTTC
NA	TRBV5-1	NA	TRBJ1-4	CASSRSALISANEKLFF	TGCGCCAGCAGCCGATCCGCGTTGATCTCAGCTAATGAAAAACTGTTTTTT
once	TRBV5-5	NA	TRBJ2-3	CASSLEWGADTQYF	TGTGCCAGCAGCTTGGAGTGGGGGGCAGATACGCAGTATTTT
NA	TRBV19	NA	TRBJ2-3	CASIVAGTDTQYF	TGTGCCAGTATTGTGGCGGGCACAGATACGCAGTATTTT
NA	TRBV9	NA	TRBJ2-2	CASSGGVGTGELFF	TGTGCCAGCAGCGGAGGCGTGGGAACCGGGGAGCTGTTTTTT
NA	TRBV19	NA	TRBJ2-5	CASSKDQETQYF	TGTGCCAGTAGTAAGGACCAAGAGACCCAGTACTTC
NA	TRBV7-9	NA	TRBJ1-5	CASSPLVGYSNQPQHF	TGTGCCAGCAGCCCCCTGGTAGGGTATAGCAATCAGCCCCAGCATTTT
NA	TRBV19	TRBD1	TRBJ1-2	CASSTTGQGRAPNYGYTF	TGTGCCAGTAGTACCACCGGACAGGGTAGGGCCCCTAACTATGGCTACACCTTC
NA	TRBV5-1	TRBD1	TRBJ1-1	CASSDQGAPTNTEAFF	TGCGCCAGCAGCGATCAGGGGGCCCCAACGAACACTGAAGCTTTCTTT
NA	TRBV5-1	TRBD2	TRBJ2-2	CASSLGGTGELFF	TGCGCCAGCAGCCTCGGGGGGACCGGGGAGCTGTTTTTT
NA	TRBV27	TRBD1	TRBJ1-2	CASSFTGEGGYTF	TGTGCCAGCAGTTTCACAGGGGAAGGAGGCTACACCTTC
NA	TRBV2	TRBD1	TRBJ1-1	CAGRQGPSNTEAFF	TGTGCCGGCCGACAGGGTCCATCGAACACTGAAGCTTTCTTT
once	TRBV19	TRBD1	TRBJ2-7	CASKDRASSYEQYF	TGTGCCAGCAAAGACAGGGCAAGCTCCTACGAGCAGTACTTC
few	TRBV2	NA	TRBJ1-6	CASSGQVLGSSPLHF	TGTGCCAGCAGTGGACAGGTATTAGGCAGTTCACCCCTCCACTTT
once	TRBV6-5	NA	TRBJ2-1	CASRATAREFF	TGTGCCAGCAGGGCGACGGCGCGGGAATTCTTC
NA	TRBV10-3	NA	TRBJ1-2	CAISENRDDGYTF	TGTGCCATCAGTGAGAACAGGGACGACGGCTACACCTTC
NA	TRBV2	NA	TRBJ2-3	CASRAGTTDTQYF	TGTGCCAGCAGGGCGGGGACTACAGATACGCAGTATTTT
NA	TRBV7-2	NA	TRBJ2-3	CASSLQTTESGTQYF	TGTGCCAGCAGCTTACAGACCACGGAATCGGGTACGCAGTATTTT
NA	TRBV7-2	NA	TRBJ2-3	CASSLGVGPLGNTQYF	TGTGCCAGCAGCTTAGGTGTGGGGCCCCTTGGGAATACGCAGTATTTT